This TCR beta chain was found in a study of cytomegalovirus exposure and HLA in healthy donors. The CDR3 consists of 13 residues. CDR1 and CDR2 (germline): SGHTS, YDEGEE. The V segment lost 1 base and the J segment 3 bases; nucleotides outside the gene matches: 0. About this clone: This clone may be a read error of a much larger clone one base away.

PCR involved 60 Vbeta and 13 Jbeta primers. TCRdb's table, derived via immunoSEQ multiplex PCR, lists solely in-frame clones and lacks some. The sample holds 130,000 or so clones, about three fifths seen once. Sequenced: PBMCs. The receptor was isolated from a male donor in good health and CMV-seronegative. The V and J genes are TRBV5-8 and TRBJ1-1, with TRBD1 identical over 7 bases. The CDR3 region has the DNA TGTGCCAGCAGCTTGACAGGGGACACTGAAGCTTTCTTT. Translated: CASSLTGDTEAFF.